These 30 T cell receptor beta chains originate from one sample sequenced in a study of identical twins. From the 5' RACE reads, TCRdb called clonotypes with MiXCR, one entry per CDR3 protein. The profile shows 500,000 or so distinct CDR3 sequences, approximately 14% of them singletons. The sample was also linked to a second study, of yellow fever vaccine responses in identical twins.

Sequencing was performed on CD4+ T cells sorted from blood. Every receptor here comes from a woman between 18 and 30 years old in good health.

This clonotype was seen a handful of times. The CDR3: CASSSPGLYTDTQYF. The CDR3 bases are TGTGCCAGCAGTTCCCCGGGACTGTACACAGATACGCAGTATTTT. V usage is TRBV6-5 and J usage is TRBJ2-3, with D perhaps TRBD2 (6 bases). Trimming removed 4 bases from V and 2 bases from J, with 13 bases in between. The CDR3 length is 15 residues. Germline V gives CDR1 MNHEY, CDR2 SVGAGI.

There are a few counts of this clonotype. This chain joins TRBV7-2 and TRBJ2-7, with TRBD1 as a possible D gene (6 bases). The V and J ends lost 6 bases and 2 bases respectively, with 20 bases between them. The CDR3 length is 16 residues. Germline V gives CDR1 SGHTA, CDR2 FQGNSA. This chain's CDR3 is CASSRASSGGTYEQYF. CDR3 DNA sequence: TGTGCCAGCAGTCGGGCCTCTAGTGGGGGCACCTACGAGCAGTACTTC.

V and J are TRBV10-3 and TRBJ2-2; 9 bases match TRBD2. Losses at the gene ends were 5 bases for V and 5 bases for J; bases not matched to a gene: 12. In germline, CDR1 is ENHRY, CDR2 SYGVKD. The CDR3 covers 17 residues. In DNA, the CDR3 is TGTGCCATCAGTCCCCGAGGGCTAGCGGGATATACCGGGGAGCTGTTTTTT. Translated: CAISPRGLAGYTGELFF.

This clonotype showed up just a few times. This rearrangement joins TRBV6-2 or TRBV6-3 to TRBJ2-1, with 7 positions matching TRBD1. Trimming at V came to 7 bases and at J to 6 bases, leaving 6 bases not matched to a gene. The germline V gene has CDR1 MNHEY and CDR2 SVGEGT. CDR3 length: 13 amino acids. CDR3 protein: CASISRTGNEQFF. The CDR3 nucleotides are TGTGCCAGCATTTCTAGGACAGGCAATGAGCAGTTCTTC.

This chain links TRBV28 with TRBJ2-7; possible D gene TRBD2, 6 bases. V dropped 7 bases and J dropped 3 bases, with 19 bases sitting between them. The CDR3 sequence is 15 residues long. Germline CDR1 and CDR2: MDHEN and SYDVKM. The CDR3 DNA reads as TGTGCCAGCACCGCCGGGGGTTTTGGCAGCTACGAGCAGTACTTC. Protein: CASTAGGFGSYEQYF.

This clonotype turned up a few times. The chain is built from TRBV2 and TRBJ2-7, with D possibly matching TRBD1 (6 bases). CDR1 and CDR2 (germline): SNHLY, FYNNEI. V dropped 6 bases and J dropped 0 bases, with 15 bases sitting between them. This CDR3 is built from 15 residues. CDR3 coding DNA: TGTGCCAGCAGGCCCGACAGGCGAAGCTCCTACGAGCAGTACTTC. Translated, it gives CASRPDRRSSYEQYF.

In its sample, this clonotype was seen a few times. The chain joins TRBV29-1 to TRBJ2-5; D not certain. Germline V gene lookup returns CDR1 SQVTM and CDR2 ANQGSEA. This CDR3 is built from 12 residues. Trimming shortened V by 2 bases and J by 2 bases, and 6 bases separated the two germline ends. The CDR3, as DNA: TGCAGCGTTGAACTAACGCAAGAGACCCAGTACTTC. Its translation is CSVELTQETQYF.

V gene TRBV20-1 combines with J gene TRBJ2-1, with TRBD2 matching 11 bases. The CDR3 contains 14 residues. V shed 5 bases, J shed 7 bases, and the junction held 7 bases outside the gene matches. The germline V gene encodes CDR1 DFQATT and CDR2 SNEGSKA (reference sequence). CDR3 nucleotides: TGCAGTGCTTTTACTAGCGGGAGACGAAATGAGCAGTTCTTC. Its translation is CSAFTSGRRNEQFF.

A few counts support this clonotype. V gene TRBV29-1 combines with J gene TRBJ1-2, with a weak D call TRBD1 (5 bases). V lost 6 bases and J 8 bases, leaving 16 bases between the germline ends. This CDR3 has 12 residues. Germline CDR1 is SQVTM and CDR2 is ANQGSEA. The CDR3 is CSVEGRERGYTF. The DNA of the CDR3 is TGCAGCGTCGAGGGGAGGGAACGAGGCTACACCTTC.

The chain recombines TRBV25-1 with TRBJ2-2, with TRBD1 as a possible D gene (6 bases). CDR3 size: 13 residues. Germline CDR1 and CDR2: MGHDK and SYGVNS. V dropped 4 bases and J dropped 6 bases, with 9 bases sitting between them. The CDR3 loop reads CASSGTGPGELFF. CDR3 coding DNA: TGTGCCAGCAGTGGTACAGGGCCCGGGGAGCTGTTTTTT.

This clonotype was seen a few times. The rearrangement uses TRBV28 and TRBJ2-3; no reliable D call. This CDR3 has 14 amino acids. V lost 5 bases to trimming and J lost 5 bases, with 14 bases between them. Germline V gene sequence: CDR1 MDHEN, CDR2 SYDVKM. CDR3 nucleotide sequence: TGTGCCAGCAGTGTTCGTAGTTCGGGAGATACGCAGTATTTT. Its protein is CASSVRSSGDTQYF.

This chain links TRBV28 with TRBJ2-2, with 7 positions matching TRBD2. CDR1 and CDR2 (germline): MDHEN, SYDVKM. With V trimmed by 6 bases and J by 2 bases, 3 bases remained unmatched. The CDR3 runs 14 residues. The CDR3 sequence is CASRRLANTGELFF. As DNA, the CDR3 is TGTGCCAGCAGAAGACTAGCTAACACCGGGGAGCTGTTTTTT.

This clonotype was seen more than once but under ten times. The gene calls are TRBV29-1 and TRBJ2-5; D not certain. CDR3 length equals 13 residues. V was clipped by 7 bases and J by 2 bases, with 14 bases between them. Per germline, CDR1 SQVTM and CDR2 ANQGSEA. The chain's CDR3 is CSAADRSQETQYF. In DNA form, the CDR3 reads TGCAGCGCCGCGGATCGGAGTCAAGAGACCCAGTACTTC.

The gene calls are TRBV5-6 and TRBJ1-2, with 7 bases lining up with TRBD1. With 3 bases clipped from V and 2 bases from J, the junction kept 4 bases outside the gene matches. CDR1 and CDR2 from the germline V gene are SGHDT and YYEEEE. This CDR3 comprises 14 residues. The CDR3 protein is CASSWGQKNYGYTF. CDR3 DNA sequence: TGTGCCAGCAGCTGGGGACAGAAAAACTATGGCTACACCTTC.

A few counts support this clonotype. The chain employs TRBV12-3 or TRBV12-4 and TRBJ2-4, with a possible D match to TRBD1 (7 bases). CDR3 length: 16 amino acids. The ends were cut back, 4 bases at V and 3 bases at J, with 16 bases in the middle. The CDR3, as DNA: TGTGCCAGCAGTTACGACAGGGACTTAGGCAAAAACATTCAGTACTTC. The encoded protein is CASSYDRDLGKNIQYF.

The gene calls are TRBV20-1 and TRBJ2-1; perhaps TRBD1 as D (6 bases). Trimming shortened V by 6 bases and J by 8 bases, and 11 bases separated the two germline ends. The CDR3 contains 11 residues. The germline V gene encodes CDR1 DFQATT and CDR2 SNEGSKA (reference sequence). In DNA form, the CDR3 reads TGCAGTGCCAACACAGGGCATGAGCAGTTCTTC. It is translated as CSANTGHEQFF.

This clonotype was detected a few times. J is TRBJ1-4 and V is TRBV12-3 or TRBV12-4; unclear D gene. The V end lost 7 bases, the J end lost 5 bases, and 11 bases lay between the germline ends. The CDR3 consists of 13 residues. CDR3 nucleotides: TGTGCCAGCACCCCCGGCGGGAATGAAAAACTGTTTTTT. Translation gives CASTPGGNEKLFF.

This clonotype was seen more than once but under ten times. CDR3 sequence: CAISETKVVFF. Here the CDR3 DNA reads TGTGCCATCAGTGAAACGAAGGTTGTGTTCTTC. V is TRBV10-3 and J is TRBJ2-1, with D uncertain. V shed 3 bases and J shed 15 bases, with 12 bases lying between them. Germline V CDR1 and CDR2: ENHRY, SYGVKD. The CDR3 totals 11 residues.

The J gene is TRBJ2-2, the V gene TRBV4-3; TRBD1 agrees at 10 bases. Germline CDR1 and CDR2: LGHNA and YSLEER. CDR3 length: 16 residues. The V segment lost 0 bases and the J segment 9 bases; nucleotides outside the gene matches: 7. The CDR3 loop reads CASSQDVGQGTRELFF. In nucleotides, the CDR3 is TGCGCCAGCAGCCAAGATGTGGGACAGGGGACCAGGGAGCTGTTTTTT.

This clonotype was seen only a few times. The CDR3 reads CASSLAGLAGYNEQFF. The CDR3 region has the DNA TGCGCCAGCAGCTTGGCCGGCCTAGCGGGGTACAATGAGCAGTTCTTC. The chain is built from TRBV5-1 and TRBJ2-1; the match to TRBD2 covers 9 bases. CDR1 SGHRS and CDR2 YFSETQ come from the germline V gene. Trimming removed 0 bases from V and 4 bases from J; junction bases left unmatched: 5. The CDR3 sequence is 16 residues long.

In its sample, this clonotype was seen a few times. Here the CDR3 reads CSARANLAVTAGELFF. The DNA for the CDR3 is TGCAGTGCTAGGGCAAATCTAGCGGTTACGGCCGGGGAGCTGTTTTTT. The V call is TRBV20-1, the J call TRBJ2-2, with TRBD2 identical over 7 bases. V lost 3 bases, J lost 6 bases, and 13 bases stayed unmatched. Germline loops: CDR1 DFQATT, CDR2 SNEGSKA (reference sequence). This CDR3 spans 16 amino acids.

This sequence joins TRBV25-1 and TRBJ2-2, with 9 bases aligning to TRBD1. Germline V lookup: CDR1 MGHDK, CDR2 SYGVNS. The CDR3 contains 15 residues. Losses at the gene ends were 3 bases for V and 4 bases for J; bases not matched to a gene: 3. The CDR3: CASSDPGQGTGELFF. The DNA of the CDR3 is TGTGCCAGCAGTGATCCGGGACAGGGCACCGGGGAGCTGTTTTTT.

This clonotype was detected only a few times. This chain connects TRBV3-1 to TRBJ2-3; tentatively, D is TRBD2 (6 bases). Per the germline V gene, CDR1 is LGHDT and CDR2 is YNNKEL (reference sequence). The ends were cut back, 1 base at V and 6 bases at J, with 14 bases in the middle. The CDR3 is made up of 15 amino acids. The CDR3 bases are TGTGCCAGCAGCCAAGGGGCCCCCCGGGGGGATACGCAGTATTTT. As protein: CASSQGAPRGDTQYF.

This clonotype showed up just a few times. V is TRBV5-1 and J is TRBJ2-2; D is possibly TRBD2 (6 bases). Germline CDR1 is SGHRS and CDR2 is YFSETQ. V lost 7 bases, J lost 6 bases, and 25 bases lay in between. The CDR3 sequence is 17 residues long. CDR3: CASLDNIPGAGSGELFF. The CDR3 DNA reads TGCGCCAGCTTGGATAATATTCCGGGAGCTGGGTCCGGGGAGCTGTTTTTT. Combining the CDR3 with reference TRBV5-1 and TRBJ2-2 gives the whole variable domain KAGVTQTPRYLIKTRGQQVTLSCSPISGHRSVSWYQQTPGQGLQFLFEYFSETQRNKGNFPGRFSGRQFSNSRSEMNVSTLELGDSALYLCASLDNIPGAGSGELFFGEGSRLTVL.

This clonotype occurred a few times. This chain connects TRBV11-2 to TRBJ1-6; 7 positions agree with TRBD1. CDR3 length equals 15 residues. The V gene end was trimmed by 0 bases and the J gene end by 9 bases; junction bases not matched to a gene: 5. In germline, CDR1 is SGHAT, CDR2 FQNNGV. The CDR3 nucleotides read TGTGCCAGCAGCTTAGACCGACAGGGTTCTTCACCCCTCCACTTT. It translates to CASSLDRQGSSPLHF.

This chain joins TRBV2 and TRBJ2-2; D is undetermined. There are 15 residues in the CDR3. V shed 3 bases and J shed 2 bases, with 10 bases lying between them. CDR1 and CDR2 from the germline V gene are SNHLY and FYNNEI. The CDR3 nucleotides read TGTGCCAGCAGTGAGTCGGGTTTAAACACCGGGGAGCTGTTTTTT. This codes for CASSESGLNTGELFF.

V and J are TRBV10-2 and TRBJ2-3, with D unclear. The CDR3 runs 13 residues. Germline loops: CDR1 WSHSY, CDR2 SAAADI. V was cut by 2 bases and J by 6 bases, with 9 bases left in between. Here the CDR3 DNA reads TGCGCCAGCAGTGAGGTGCGTTCGGATACGCAGTATTTT. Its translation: CASSEVRSDTQYF.

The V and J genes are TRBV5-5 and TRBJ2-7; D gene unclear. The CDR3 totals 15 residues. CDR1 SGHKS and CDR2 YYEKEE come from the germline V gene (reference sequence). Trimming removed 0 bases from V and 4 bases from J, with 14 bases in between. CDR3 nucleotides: TGTGCCAGCAGCTTGGGCCTGAAGTGGATGTACGAGCAGTACTTC. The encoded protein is CASSLGLKWMYEQYF.

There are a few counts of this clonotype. This chain's CDR3 is CASSYFQGETQYF. For the CDR3, the DNA is TGTGCCAGCAGTTACTTTCAGGGGGAGACCCAGTACTTC. V gene TRBV6-6 combines with J gene TRBJ2-5; maybe TRBD1 (6 bases). The CDR3 consists of 13 residues. Trimming removed 1 base from V and 5 bases from J, with 8 bases in between. Germline V gene data show CDR1 as MNHNY and CDR2 as SVGAGI (reference sequence).

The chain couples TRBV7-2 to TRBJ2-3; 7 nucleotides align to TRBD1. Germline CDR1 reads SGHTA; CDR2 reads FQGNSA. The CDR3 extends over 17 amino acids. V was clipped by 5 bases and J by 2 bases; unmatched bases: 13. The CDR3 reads CASSPRQGLRSTDTQYF. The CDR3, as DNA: TGTGCCAGCAGCCCCCGACAGGGTTTAAGGTCCACAGATACGCAGTATTTT.